Listed below are T cell receptor beta chains from one sample, sequenced in a study of cytomegalovirus exposure and HLA in healthy donors. The protocol was immunoSEQ multiplex PCR, while the TCRdb copy is restricted to in-frame clones and leaves out a portion. The profile shows roughly 300,000 clones, roughly 90% of them singletons. Input material: PBMCs. These TCRs come from a young woman in good health and CMV-seronegative. CDR3s include the opening cysteine and the closing phenylalanine or tryptophan. Each record gives: CDR3 DNA, CDR3 protein, J gene, V gene, D gene, clone size. The D gene is left open where the match is weak. Not every row has a clone size; where given, it reads once, few, many or a size class.

CDR3nt: TGTGCCAGCAGTGACAGGGATAACTATGGCTACACCTTC
CDR3aa: CASSDRDNYGYTF
j_gene: TRBJ1-2
v_gene: TRBV6-1
d_gene: NA
abundance: few

CDR3nt: TGTGCCAGCAGCCCCCTGGCTAGCGGCTCCTACGAGCAGTACTTC
CDR3aa: CASSPLASGSYEQYF
j_gene: TRBJ2-7
v_gene: TRBV7-6
d_gene: TRBD2
abundance: NA

CDR3nt: TGCGCCAGCAGCCAAGATCTCCCAGGGGGCGGTCTATACGAGCAGTACTTC
CDR3aa: CASSQDLPGGGLYEQYF
j_gene: TRBJ2-7
v_gene: TRBV4-3
d_gene: TRBD1
abundance: NA

CDR3nt: TGCGCCAGCAGCTCGGGACTAGCGGGAGGGCCCAGAGAGCAGTTCTTC
CDR3aa: CASSSGLAGGPREQFF
j_gene: TRBJ2-1
v_gene: TRBV5-1
d_gene: TRBD2
abundance: NA

CDR3nt: TGTGCCAGCAGCATAGGACAGAGCTACGAGCAGTACTTC
CDR3aa: CASSIGQSYEQYF
j_gene: TRBJ2-7
v_gene: TRBV13
d_gene: NA
abundance: NA

CDR3nt: TGTGCCTGGAGTGTACTAATGGGCACTGAAGCTTTCTTT
CDR3aa: CAWSVLMGTEAFF
j_gene: TRBJ1-1
v_gene: TRBV30
d_gene: NA
abundance: NA

CDR3nt: TGTGCCAGCAGTTCCCGACAGGGGGGGACTGAAGCTTTCTTT
CDR3aa: CASSSRQGGTEAFF
j_gene: TRBJ1-1
v_gene: TRBV27
d_gene: TRBD1
abundance: NA

CDR3nt: TGTGCCAGCAGCTCGACTGGACAGGGGGCATTCTACGAGCAGTACTTC
CDR3aa: CASSSTGQGAFYEQYF
j_gene: TRBJ2-7
v_gene: TRBV5-4
d_gene: TRBD1
abundance: NA

CDR3nt: TGTGCCAGCAGGGAGGTATCGACGGGGGAGCTGTTTTTT
CDR3aa: CASREVSTGELFF
j_gene: TRBJ2-2
v_gene: TRBV2
d_gene: NA
abundance: NA

CDR3nt: TGCGCCAGCAGCCCCATCGCTGGGCCCAACGAAAAACTGTTTTTT
CDR3aa: CASSPIAGPNEKLFF
j_gene: TRBJ1-4
v_gene: TRBV4-3
d_gene: NA
abundance: once

CDR3nt: TGTGCCAGCAGCGTAGACCCGGGACAGGGACTCTACGAGCAGTACTTC
CDR3aa: CASSVDPGQGLYEQYF
j_gene: TRBJ2-7
v_gene: TRBV9
d_gene: TRBD1
abundance: NA

CDR3nt: TGTGCCAGCAGTGAGGCTTTGGGGACAGGGGACGACGAGCAGTACTTC
CDR3aa: CASSEALGTGDDEQYF
j_gene: TRBJ2-7
v_gene: TRBV6-1
d_gene: TRBD1
abundance: NA

CDR3nt: TGTGCCAGCAGCGTACCGGGACTAGCGGGACCGAGCTCCTACAATGAGCAGTTCTTC
CDR3aa: CASSVPGLAGPSSYNEQFF
j_gene: TRBJ2-1
v_gene: TRBV9
d_gene: TRBD2
abundance: NA

CDR3nt: TGCGCCAGCAGTTCACTGAGTTATGATGAGCAGTTCTTC
CDR3aa: CASSSLSYDEQFF
j_gene: TRBJ2-1
v_gene: TRBV5-1
d_gene: NA
abundance: NA

CDR3nt: TGCGCCAGCAGCACTGGACAGGGGGCCCACATTTATGGCTACACCTTT
CDR3aa: CASSTGQGAHIYGYTF
j_gene: TRBJ1-2
v_gene: TRBV5-1
d_gene: TRBD1
abundance: NA

CDR3nt: TGTGCCAGCAGCTTGGACAGGGGGCTACTAGAGACCCAGTACTTC
CDR3aa: CASSLDRGLLETQYF
j_gene: TRBJ2-5
v_gene: TRBV7-9
d_gene: TRBD1
abundance: NA

CDR3nt: TGTGCCAGAAGTGAAGGGAGAAGGACCGGGGAGCTGTTTTTT
CDR3aa: CARSEGRRTGELFF
j_gene: TRBJ2-2
v_gene: TRBV5-3
d_gene: NA
abundance: NA

CDR3nt: TGCGCCAGCAGCCAAGAACAGTACAATGAGCAGTTCTTC
CDR3aa: CASSQEQYNEQFF
j_gene: TRBJ2-1
v_gene: TRBV4-3
d_gene: NA
abundance: NA

CDR3nt: TGTGCCAGCAGTTACGGGACAGGCAATTCACCCCTCCACTTT
CDR3aa: CASSYGTGNSPLHF
j_gene: TRBJ1-6
v_gene: TRBV6-5
d_gene: TRBD1
abundance: NA

CDR3nt: TGTGCCAGCAGTGAAGCCGGGAGAGGAGGGGAGCTGTTTTTT
CDR3aa: CASSEAGRGGELFF
j_gene: TRBJ2-2
v_gene: TRBV2
d_gene: NA
abundance: NA

CDR3nt: TGCGCCAGCAGCCAAGAGGAGCGGATAGCGGGAGTCTACGAGCAGTACTTC
CDR3aa: CASSQEERIAGVYEQYF
j_gene: TRBJ2-7
v_gene: TRBV4-1
d_gene: TRBD2
abundance: NA